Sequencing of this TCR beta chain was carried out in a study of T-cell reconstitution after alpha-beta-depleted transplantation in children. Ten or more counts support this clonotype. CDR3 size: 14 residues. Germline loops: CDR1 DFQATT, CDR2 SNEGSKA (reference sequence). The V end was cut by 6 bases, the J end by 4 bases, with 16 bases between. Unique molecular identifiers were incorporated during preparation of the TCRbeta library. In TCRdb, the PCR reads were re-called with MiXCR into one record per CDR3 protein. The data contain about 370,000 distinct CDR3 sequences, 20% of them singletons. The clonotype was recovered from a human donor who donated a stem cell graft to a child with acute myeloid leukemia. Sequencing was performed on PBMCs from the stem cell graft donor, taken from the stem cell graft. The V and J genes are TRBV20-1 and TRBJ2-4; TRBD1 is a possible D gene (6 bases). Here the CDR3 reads CSAPTGPLKNIQYF. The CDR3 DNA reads TGCAGTGCCCCGACAGGACCCTTAAAAAACATTCAGTACTTC.